The TCR beta chain described here comes from a study of vaccination and CD4 T cells after COVID-19. Worth noting for this clonotype: The antigen remains unidentified.

The treatment: approximately 11-day PBMC culture with coronavirus spike peptide pools or control peptides (ViraFEST assay). With about 9 days of culture completed, CD4+ T cells were isolated by negative selection. The CDR3 contains 14 residues. V dropped 5 bases and J dropped 9 bases, with 14 bases sitting between them. The Oncomine TCR Beta short-read assay sequenced DNA from cultured CD4+ T cells. TCRdb recomputed calls from the PCR reads with MiXCR, one row per CDR3 protein. Among approximately 11,000 distinct CDR3 sequences listed, approximately 43% were seen once. The chain uses TRBV12-3 or TRBV12-4 and TRBJ1-6; the D gene is possibly TRBD1 (5 bases). This TCR derives from a human donor who had recovered from COVID-19. Sequenced: CD4+ T cells from blood, cultured in vitro. The CDR3 DNA is TGTGCCAGCAGTCGGAGGGGAGACGGTTCACCCCTCCACTTT. Translating gives CASSRRGDGSPLHF.